Presented here are 6 T cell receptor beta chains from one specimen sequenced in a study of response to subunit inactivated influenza vaccine. MiXCR, applied by TCRdb to the RT-PCR reads, yields one record per CDR3 protein. The sample includes around 170,000 distinct CDR3 sequences, around 11% of them seen just once. The specimen comprised CD8+ T cells sorted from PBMCs, sampled approximately 25 months after vaccination. These TCRs come from a man between 45 and 75 years old who received an inactivated influenza vaccine.

This clonotype was counted between two and nine times. V and J are TRBV4-3 and TRBJ2-1; TRBD2 aligns across 9 bases. Germline CDR1 and CDR2: LGHNA and YSLEER. The CDR3 has 16 residues. With 1 base clipped from V and 3 bases from J, the junction kept 4 bases outside the gene matches. The CDR3 loop is CASSQGGGRGYNEQFF. The CDR3 DNA is TGCGCCAGCAGCCAAGGGGGCGGGAGGGGCTACAATGAGCAGTTCTTC.

V usage is TRBV6-2 or TRBV6-3 and J usage is TRBJ1-6; 8 bases agree with TRBD1. The CDR3 runs 14 residues. V trimming: 2 bases; J trimming: 9 bases; junction bases outside the gene matches: 3. Germline loops: CDR1 MNHEY, CDR2 SVGEGT. The CDR3: CASSYGTGSSPLHF. In DNA form, the CDR3 reads TGTGCCAGCAGTTACGGGACAGGCTCTTCACCCCTCCACTTT.

This sequence joins TRBV6-1 and TRBJ2-1; D tentatively fits TRBD1 or TRBD2 (5 bases each). The CDR3 is 15 residues long. CDR1 MNHNS and CDR2 SASEGT come from the germline V gene. The germline V and J ends were trimmed by 7 bases and 2 bases, with 15 bases remaining between them. CDR3 DNA: TGTGCCAGCACGACCGGGACCACAGCCTACAATGAGCAGTTCTTC. Translating gives CASTTGTTAYNEQFF.

CDR3 loop: CASSLAGTKETQYF. The CDR3 DNA reads TGTGCCAGCAGCTTAGCTGGAACAAAAGAGACCCAGTACTTC. The V call is TRBV11-2, the J call TRBJ2-5; unclear D gene. This CDR3 has 14 residues. The V end lost 1 base, the J end lost 3 bases, and 9 bases lay between the germline ends. CDR1 is SGHAT and CDR2 is FQNNGV in the germline V gene.

This clonotype showed up many times. This chain uses TRBV29-1 with TRBJ2-7, with 9 bases fitting TRBD1. The CDR3 has 16 residues. Germline V gives CDR1 SQVTM, CDR2 ANQGSEA. The V gene end was trimmed by 1 base and the J gene end by 1 base; junction bases not matched to a gene: 8. The CDR3 sequence is CSVEVPTGGPSYEQYF. In DNA, the CDR3 is TGCAGCGTTGAAGTCCCGACAGGGGGACCTTCCTACGAGCAGTACTTC.

V gene TRBV19 combines with J gene TRBJ1-2; D not certain. Per germline, CDR1 LNHDA and CDR2 SQIVND (reference sequence). The CDR3 sequence is 16 residues long. The V end lost 3 bases, the J end lost 0 bases, and 14 bases lay between the germline ends. The DNA of the CDR3 is TGTGCCAGTAGTATGAGGACGGCCTCCGCTAACTATGGCTACACCTTC. The encoded protein is CASSMRTASANYGYTF. Based on the CDR3 plus reference TRBV19 and TRBJ1-2, the full variable domain is DGGITQSPKYLFRKEGQNVTLSCEQNLNHDAMYWYRQDPGQGLRLIYYSQIVNDFQKGDIAEGYSVSREKKESFPLTVTSAQKNPTAFYLCASSMRTASANYGYTFGSGTRLTVV.